This TCR beta chain was retrieved from a study of blood T cell repertoires in COVID-19. The overall study: Sources were T cells, B-cell-depleted T cells, or PBMCs; the material itself was cDNA or gDNA.

Authors' data handling: Nucleated cell counts were estimated from reference gene primer amplification. This table comes from immunoSEQ multiplex PCR, and its TCRdb copy is limited to in-frame clones, with some not included. V and J calls and clone size are given by that table; D and trimming were obtained from the DNA. This sample has roughly 250,000 clones; 70% to 90% occur once, and the top ten carry 2.1%. This clone came up once. V dropped 6 bases and J dropped 0; count of bases not matched to a gene: 4. Looked up from germline, CDR1 is SNHLY and CDR2 is FYNNEI. The CDR3 sequence is 16 residues long.

The sample comprised peripheral blood. The sequence was obtained from a middle-aged woman who had recovered from COVID-19. The chain has TRBV2 and TRBJ2-3, with 12 bases identical to TRBD2. For the CDR3, the DNA is TGTGCCAGCAGGCGACTAGCGGGGGATAGCACAGATACGCAGTATTTT. As protein: CASRRLAGDSTDTQYF.